One sample yielded the 7 T cell receptor beta chains listed below, sequenced in a study of Graves' ophthalmopathy and Graves' hyperthyroidism. For repertoire sequencing, the TCR beta CDR3 regions were amplified from RNA transcripts. In the first round, RT-PCR was carried out with HTBI primers, and a multiplex PCR formed the second round. In TCRdb, the multiplex PCR reads were re-called with MiXCR into one record per CDR3 protein. The profile shows 500,000 to 700,000 distinct CDR3 sequences, about a fifth of them singletons. The sequenced sample consisted of peripheral blood. All receptors derive from a woman in her late teens or twenties with stable Graves' hyperthyroidism. Some clones in this sample may be carry-over from other donors' samples.

CDR3 in amino acids: CSAPDRVKNTEAFF. The CDR3, as DNA: TGCAGTGCCCCGGACAGGGTAAAAAACACTGAAGCTTTCTTT. The chain uses TRBV20-1 and TRBJ1-1, with 8 bases identical to TRBD1. The CDR3 has 14 amino acids. V shed 6 bases, J shed 2 bases, and the junction held 8 bases outside the gene matches. Per the germline V gene, CDR1 is DFQATT and CDR2 is SNEGSKA (reference sequence).

This clonotype was seen many times. The chain uses TRBV20-1 and TRBJ2-5; 9 bases align to TRBD2. CDR1 is DFQATT and CDR2 is SNEGSKA in the germline V gene (reference sequence). With 0 bases clipped from V and 7 bases from J, the junction kept 9 bases outside the gene matches. The CDR3 totals 15 residues. The CDR3 spells CSARDWASGEGTQYF. In DNA form, the CDR3 reads TGCAGTGCTAGAGATTGGGCTAGCGGGGAGGGGACCCAGTACTTC.

This clonotype was picked up many times. The CDR3 DNA follows: TGTGCCAGCAGCTTATACCGGGACAGTAACTATGGCTACACCTTC. Translated: CASSLYRDSNYGYTF. The J gene is TRBJ1-2, the V gene TRBV7-9, with 7 bases lining up with TRBD1. Germline V gene sequence: CDR1 SEHNR, CDR2 FQNEAQ (reference sequence). The CDR3 is 15 amino acids. With V trimmed by 2 bases and J by 1 base, 4 bases remained unmatched.

This clonotype has more than one count but fewer than ten. This chain connects TRBV24-1 to TRBJ1-2; D uncertain. Trimming took off 6 bases at V and 4 bases at J, with 11 bases between the two ends. The CDR3 sequence is 13 residues long. In germline, CDR1 is KGHDR, CDR2 SFDVKD. The CDR3 nucleotides read TGTGCCACCAGTTCGGGGAACGGCTATGGCTACACCTTC. Protein: CATSSGNGYGYTF.

CDR3 nucleotide sequence: TGTGCCAGCAGCCACTCGCCCAAGGACAGGAGTACCTTC. Its translation: CASSHSPKDRSTF. The V and J genes are TRBV11-2 and TRBJ1-2, with 7 nucleotides matching TRBD1. The V gene end was trimmed by 5 bases and the J gene end by 14 bases; junction bases not matched to a gene: 14. The CDR3 consists of 13 residues. Germline V gene sequence: CDR1 SGHAT, CDR2 FQNNGV.

This clonotype appeared many times. The CDR3 DNA reads as TGTGCCAGCAGTTTACGGGCAGGGGCGGCTTTCTTT. Its translation is CASSLRAGAAFF. The rearrangement joins TRBV27 to TRBJ1-1; perhaps TRBD1 as D (6 bases). The CDR3 extends over 12 amino acids. V lost 2 bases, J lost 11 bases, and 12 bases lay in between. CDR1 is MNHEY and CDR2 is SMNVEV in the germline V gene (reference sequence).

The table lists this clonotype with a few counts. The genes are TRBV7-6 and TRBJ2-5; the D is unclear. Between the trimmed V and J ends, which lost 1 base and 4 bases, there was a span of 10 bases. There are 14 residues in the CDR3. Looked up from germline, CDR1 is SGHVS and CDR2 is FNYEAQ. Here the CDR3 reads CASSLEVVGETQYF. CDR3 coding DNA: TGTGCCAGCAGCTTAGAGGTAGTCGGAGAGACCCAGTACTTC.